The 31 T cell receptor beta chains below all came from one sample that was sequenced in a study of neurological immune-mediated disorders. Documented time point: longitudinal time-point 1 (baseline). TCRdb reprocessed the 5' RACE reads with MiXCR, giving one entry per CDR3 protein. The table includes some 71,000 distinct CDR3 sequences, about 10% detected once. The source material was PBMCs. All receptors come from a man aged 30 to 45 in good health.

The sample holds many counts of this clonotype. The rearrangement uses TRBV12-3 or TRBV12-4 and TRBJ2-7; a weak D match, TRBD2 (6 bases). V lost 6 bases, J lost 5 bases, and 8 bases lay in between. This CDR3 is built from 11 residues. The CDR3 reads CASRRENEQYF. As DNA, the CDR3 is TGTGCCAGCAGGCGGGAAAACGAGCAGTACTTC.

This clonotype showed up just once. This may stem from a read error, because a much larger clone lies one nucleotide away. J is TRBJ2-7 and V is TRBV3-1; D possibly matches TRBD1 or TRBD2 (5 bases each). The V gene lost 8 bases and the J gene lost 6 bases, with 20 bases spanning the gap. From germline, CDR1 is LGHDT and CDR2 YNNKEL (reference sequence). The CDR3 has 14 residues. CDR3 loop: CASGKDMGASEQYF. CDR3 in DNA: TGTGCCAGCGGAAAGGACATGGGAGCGAGCGAGCAGTACTTC.

This clonotype appeared many times. The genes are TRBV3-1 and TRBJ2-1, with TRBD2 identical over 10 bases. The CDR3 is 17 residues long. Losses at the gene ends were 2 bases for V and 10 bases for J; bases not matched to a gene: 14. CDR1 is LGHDT and CDR2 is YNNKEL in the germline V gene (reference sequence). The CDR3 DNA reads as TGTGCCAGCAGCCAACCTGGGCTAGCGGGAGCGGAAGACGAGCAGTTCTTC. This gives the protein CASSQPGLAGAEDEQFF.

In regard to this clonotype: This may be a read error: a much more frequent sequence differs by one nucleotide. The CDR3 reads CTSSYSILSDEQYF. The CDR3 DNA sequence: TGTACCAGCAGTTACTCGATTCTTTCCGACGAGCAGTACTTC. The chain carries TRBV6-2 or TRBV6-3 and TRBJ2-7; D not resolved. This CDR3 spans 14 amino acids. CDR1 and CDR2 (germline): MNHEY, SVGEGT.

Within the sample, this clonotype is medium-sized. This chain connects TRBV5-1 to TRBJ2-3; a weak D match, TRBD2 (6 bases). V was shortened by 3 bases and J by 0 bases, with 14 bases between the two germline ends. Per germline, CDR1 SGHRS and CDR2 YFSETQ. This CDR3 has 16 residues. The CDR3 protein is CASSSLLATSTDTQYF. CDR3 DNA sequence: TGCGCCAGCAGCTCCCTCCTAGCGACTAGCACAGATACGCAGTATTTT.

This clonotype was counted between two and nine times. This chain connects TRBV15 to TRBJ2-7, with 7 bases identical to TRBD2. Per germline, CDR1 LNHNV and CDR2 YYDKDF (reference sequence). V lost 0 bases to trimming and J lost 3 bases; unmatched junction nucleotides: 8. The CDR3 runs 16 residues. The CDR3 DNA sequence: TGTGCCACCAGCAGAGATCGGACGGGGGGTTTCTACGAGCAGTACTTC. Amino acids: CATSRDRTGGFYEQYF.

This clonotype has at least ten counts. The chain has TRBV6-6 and TRBJ2-1; no clear D. The CDR3 contains 13 residues. Germline CDR1 reads MNHNY; CDR2 reads SVGAGI (reference sequence). V lost 6 bases and J 3 bases, leaving 9 bases between the germline ends. The CDR3 loop is CASSRDFYNEQFF. In DNA, the CDR3 is TGTGCCAGCAGCCGCGACTTCTACAATGAGCAGTTCTTC.

The rearrangement joins TRBV28 to TRBJ2-3; D remains ambiguous. The germline gives CDR1 MDHEN, CDR2 SYDVKM. V gave up 8 bases and J gave up 6 bases, with 12 bases separating them. The CDR3 runs 12 residues. CDR3 in DNA: TGTGCCAGCCTCGGACCCTTGGATACGCAGTATTTT. The encoded protein is CASLGPLDTQYF.

At least ten counts were recorded for this clonotype. The genes are TRBV12-3 or TRBV12-4 and TRBJ2-3, with D uncertain. With 6 bases removed from V and 2 bases from J, the gap between germline ends came to 15 bases. The CDR3 sequence is 15 residues long. In DNA form, the CDR3 reads TGTGCCAGCAGACCAGACCCCCTTCCCACAGATACGCAGTATTTT. It translates to CASRPDPLPTDTQYF.

This clonotype was seen at least ten times. The V gene is TRBV6-6, the J gene TRBJ2-7; D tentatively reads TRBD1 or TRBD2 (6 bases each). The CDR3 length is 18 residues. Looked up from germline, CDR1 is MNHNY and CDR2 is SVGAGI (reference sequence). The V gene lost 0 bases and the J gene lost 1 base, with 19 bases spanning the gap. The CDR3 nucleotides read TGTGCCAGCAGTTACTCGGGTTCCCCCGGGGGACAATCCTACGAGCAGTACTTC. Translated, it gives CASSYSGSPGGQSYEQYF.

At least ten counts were recorded for this clonotype. The genes are TRBV10-3 and TRBJ2-1; 13 bases are a match to TRBD2. J lost 9 bases, V lost 6 bases, and 5 bases had no gene match. In germline, CDR1 is ENHRY, CDR2 SYGVKD. The CDR3 runs to 14 residues. CDR3 amino acids: CAIRGTSGKSEQFF. The CDR3 DNA sequence: TGTGCCATCAGGGGGACTAGCGGGAAATCTGAGCAGTTCTTC.

At least ten counts were recorded for this clonotype. This sequence joins TRBV7-3 and TRBJ2-3; D call uncertain. Trimming took 2 bases from V and 5 from J, leaving 8 bases between them. The CDR3 length is 13 residues. Germline V lookup: CDR1 SGHTA, CDR2 FQGTGA. This CDR3 is CASSLVSGDTQYF. The CDR3 nucleotides read TGTGCCAGCAGCTTAGTGTCGGGAGATACGCAGTATTTT.

This clonotype was counted at least ten times. The chain uses TRBV10-3 and TRBJ2-5; possibly TRBD1 or TRBD2 for D (5 bases each). This CDR3 comprises 17 residues. CDR1 is ENHRY and CDR2 is SYGVKD in the germline V gene. The V end lost 3 bases, the J end lost 1 base, and 18 bases lay between the germline ends. CDR3 sequence (DNA): TGTGCCATCAGTGACCTCACAGTGGGACCATCCCAAGAGACCCAGTACTTC. Translated: CAISDLTVGPSQETQYF.

This clonotype was seen ten or more times. This sequence joins TRBV7-8 and TRBJ2-7; tentatively, D is TRBD1 (6 bases). The CDR3 is 13 residues long. Germline CDR1 and CDR2: SGHVS and FQNEAQ. The V and J ends lost 8 bases and 0 bases respectively, with 11 bases between them. The CDR3 loop is CASRNRVSYEQYF. The CDR3 nucleotides are TGTGCCAGCCGCAACAGGGTCTCCTACGAGCAGTACTTC.

The chain combines TRBV25-1 with TRBJ2-4, with a weak D call TRBD1 (6 bases). The CDR3 consists of 16 residues. Germline V lookup: CDR1 MGHDK, CDR2 SYGVNS. Trimming shortened V by 3 bases and J by 5 bases, and 17 bases separated the two germline ends. CDR3 bases: TGTGCCAGCAGTGACCCTATCGGGCCAGGGGAAAACATTCAGTACTTC. Amino acid sequence: CASSDPIGPGENIQYF. The whole variable domain, filled in from reference TRBV25-1 and TRBJ2-4, reads EADIYQTPRYLVIGTGKKITLECSQTMGHDKMYWYQQDPGMELHLIHYSYGVNSTEKGDLSSESTVSRIRTEHFPLTLESARPSHTSQYLCASSDPIGPGENIQYFGAGTRLSVL.

This clonotype was seen ten or more times. The chain couples TRBV10-3 to TRBJ2-3; unclear D gene. The V end was cut by 0 bases, the J end by 3 bases, with 16 bases between. CDR3 length: 17 residues. Germline V CDR1 and CDR2: ENHRY, SYGVKD. DNA of the CDR3: TGTGCCATCAGTGAGTCGAGCCCTAGGGTCCTAACAGATACGCAGTATTTT. Translated: CAISESSPRVLTDTQYF.

This clonotype was seen ten or more times. The chain has TRBV14 and TRBJ2-7; no definite D call. The germline V gene encodes CDR1 SGHDN and CDR2 FVKESK. The CDR3 extends over 14 amino acids. Trimming left V 2 bases short and J 6 bases short, with 14 bases between. The CDR3 DNA is TGTGCCAGCAGCCAACGAGGACCTCCAAGCGAGCAGTACTTC. This translates into CASSQRGPPSEQYF.

The table lists this clonotype with many counts. This chain links TRBV28 with TRBJ1-2; D gene ambiguous. The germline CDR1 and CDR2 sequences are MDHEN and SYDVKM. The ends were cut back, 6 bases at V and 8 bases at J, with 16 bases in the middle. The CDR3 has 13 amino acids. The CDR3 spells CASRSEMERGYTF. The CDR3 coding sequence is TGTGCCAGCAGATCCGAGATGGAGCGCGGCTACACCTTC.

The chain employs TRBV28 and TRBJ1-2, with D uncertain. Germline V gene lookup returns CDR1 MDHEN and CDR2 SYDVKM. V was cut by 3 bases and J by 0 bases, with 11 bases left in between. The CDR3 is made up of 15 amino acids. The CDR3 loop is CASSFGGTPNYGYTF. The DNA of the CDR3 is TGTGCCAGCAGTTTCGGCGGAACACCTAACTATGGCTACACCTTC.

The V gene is TRBV5-1, the J gene TRBJ1-3; 7 bases are a match to TRBD1. This CDR3 is 17 amino acids long. With 4 bases clipped from V and 3 bases from J, the junction kept 13 bases outside the gene matches. Germline lookup yields CDR1 SGHRS and CDR2 YFSETQ. The CDR3 DNA reads TGCGCCAGCAGCGGAGGACAGGACGGCCTTGTTGGAAACACCATATATTTT. It encodes CASSGGQDGLVGNTIYF.

This clonotype was counted many times. J is TRBJ1-2 and V is TRBV6-1; TRBD1 aligns across 8 bases. Germline-derived CDR1 and CDR2 are MNHNS and SASEGT. After removal of 3 bases from V and 5 bases from J, the junction contained 5 bases not matched to a gene. This CDR3 spans 14 amino acids. CDR3 bases: TGTGCCAGCAGTGAGGACAGGGTGACTTATGGCTACACCTTC. It specifies CASSEDRVTYGYTF.

This clonotype was seen many times. This sequence joins TRBV6-5 and TRBJ2-2; 8 bases are shared with TRBD1. After removal of 7 bases from V and 6 bases from J, the junction contained 10 bases not matched to a gene. The CDR3 contains 15 residues. In germline, CDR1 is MNHEY, CDR2 SVGAGI. This CDR3 reads CASKKDRGWAGELFF. The CDR3 region has the DNA TGTGCCAGCAAAAAAGACAGGGGATGGGCCGGGGAGCTGTTTTTT.

This clonotype was counted at least ten times. The V call is TRBV20-1, the J call TRBJ2-2; the D is unclear. V was cut by 0 bases and J by 7 bases, with 9 bases left in between. Looked up from germline, CDR1 is DFQATT and CDR2 is SNEGSKA (reference sequence). The CDR3 is made up of 13 amino acids. The CDR3 DNA reads TGCAGTGCTAGAGATTACTATGTCGGGGAGCTGTTTTTT. This translates into CSARDYYVGELFF.

This clonotype was counted at least ten times. The rearrangement links TRBV29-1 to TRBJ2-6; the D is unclear. CDR3 size: 13 residues. CDR1 SQVTM and CDR2 ANQGSEA come from the germline V gene. DNA for the CDR3: TGCAGTGCTTTAGGTGGTGGGGCCAACGTCCTGACTTTC. Translation: CSALGGGANVLTF.

This clonotype was counted a few times. CDR3 protein: CASRNRTNTGELFF. Written as DNA, the CDR3 is TGCGCCAGTAGGAACAGGACGAACACCGGGGAGCTGTTTTTT. The genes are TRBV5-1 and TRBJ2-2, with D maybe TRBD1 (5 bases). This CDR3 contains 14 residues. CDR1 and CDR2 (germline): SGHRS, YFSETQ. The ends were cut back, 8 bases at V and 0 bases at J, with 11 bases in the middle.

Many counts were recorded for this clonotype. The V gene is TRBV20-1, the J gene TRBJ2-1; no firm D call. This CDR3 contains 13 residues. The germline CDR1 and CDR2 sequences are DFQATT and SNEGSKA (reference sequence). V lost 6 bases and J 6 bases, leaving 15 bases between the germline ends. Here the CDR3 reads CSASPIVGNEQFF. The CDR3 DNA reads TGCAGTGCGAGCCCCATAGTGGGCAATGAGCAGTTCTTC.

This clonotype was recorded many times. This rearrangement joins TRBV20-1 to TRBJ2-3; D may be TRBD2 (5 bases). Trimming left V 4 bases short and J 3 bases short, with 14 bases between. The CDR3 sequence is 14 residues long. Germline CDR1 is DFQATT and CDR2 is SNEGSKA (reference sequence). CDR3: CSAILARGTDTQYF. The CDR3, as DNA: TGCAGTGCTATCCTAGCCCGGGGTACAGATACGCAGTATTTT.

The sample holds many counts of this clonotype. The CDR3 loop is CASSLYPGTYEQYF. The CDR3 DNA reads as TGTGCCAGCAGTTTATATCCGGGGACCTACGAGCAGTACTTC. This chain joins TRBV28 and TRBJ2-7, with D possibly matching TRBD2 (5 bases). V was cut by 1 base and J by 2 bases, with 9 bases left in between. CDR1 is MDHEN and CDR2 is SYDVKM in the germline V gene. This CDR3 region has 14 residues.

This clonotype was seen at least ten times. The CDR3 loop is CASSLGEYEQYF. CDR3 DNA sequence: TGCGCCAGCAGCTTGGGGGAATACGAGCAGTACTTC. The J gene is TRBJ2-7, the V gene TRBV5-1; D not certain. Trimming removed 0 bases from V and 4 bases from J, with 5 bases in between. The CDR3 is made up of 12 amino acids. The germline CDR1 and CDR2 sequences are SGHRS and YFSETQ. Full variable domain (outside the CDR3, taken from reference TRBV5-1 and TRBJ2-7): KAGVTQTPRYLIKTRGQQVTLSCSPISGHRSVSWYQQTPGQGLQFLFEYFSETQRNKGNFPGRFSGRQFSNSRSEMNVSTLELGDSALYLCASSLGEYEQYFGPGTRLTVT.

There are many counts of this clonotype. The V and J genes are TRBV28 and TRBJ2-7; 8 positions agree with TRBD1. There are 16 residues in the CDR3. Germline loops: CDR1 MDHEN, CDR2 SYDVKM. V trimming: 1 base; J trimming: 0 bases; junction bases outside the gene matches: 5. The CDR3 nucleotides read TGTGCCAGCAGTTTATCGTCTGACAGGGGCTCCTACGAGCAGTACTTC. Translated: CASSLSSDRGSYEQYF.

Notes on this clonotype: A much larger clone is a single base away; this may be a read error. The chain combines TRBV5-1 with TRBJ1-3, with a tentative D call TRBD1 (5 bases). The CDR3 is 15 amino acids. Looked up from germline, CDR1 is SGHRS and CDR2 is YFSETQ. The CDR3, as DNA: TGCGCCATCAGCTTGGAAGGGGCCTCTGGAAACACCATATATTTT. Protein sequence: CAISLEGASGNTIYF. Full variable domain (remainder filled in from reference TRBV5-1 and TRBJ1-3): KAGVTQTPRYLIKTRGQQVTLSCSPISGHRSVSWYQQTPGQGLQFLFEYFSETQRNKGNFPGRFSGRQFSNSRSEMNVSTLELGDSALYLCAISLEGASGNTIYFGEGSWLTVV.